The 8 T cell receptor beta chains given below trace back to one sample, sequenced in a study of follicular helper T cells after annual influenza vaccination. Documented time point: 2014-2015 season, pre-vaccination. TCRdb keeps only in-frame clones here, not all; method: immunoSEQ multiplex PCR. The sample records roughly 13,000 clones, about 73% being singletons. This specimen was CXCR5- memory CD4+ T cells sorted from blood, taken on the day of influenza vaccination. Receptor source: an adult who received the influenza vaccine.

The chain carries TRBV27 and TRBJ1-1, with TRBD1 matching 9 bases. Germline trimming cut 7 bases from V and 4 bases from J; bases unmatched to any gene: 7. CDR1 MNHEY and CDR2 SMNVEV come from the germline V gene (reference sequence). The CDR3 totals 14 residues. For the CDR3, the DNA is TGTGCCAGCAAAACAGGGGGCAGGGGCACTGAAGCTTTCTTT. This codes for CASKTGGRGTEAFF.

About this clone itself: Within the sample, other DNA sequences also encode this same CDR3. The rearrangement links TRBV5-1 to TRBJ1-4, with D possibly matching TRBD1 (5 bases). The germline gives CDR1 SGHRS, CDR2 YFSETQ. Trimming shortened V by 0 bases and J by 5 bases, and 14 bases separated the two germline ends. This CDR3 contains 16 residues. CDR3 sequence reads: CASSLAGGGVNEKLFF. The CDR3 DNA reads TGCGCCAGCAGCTTGGCGGGGGGGGGTGTGAATGAAAAACTGTTTTTT.

This clone was seen once. The CDR3 carries no conserved terminal phenylalanine or tryptophan, so it likely arises from a read error. It is unclear where the CDR3 begins or ends on the DNA, so no DNA is shown, and the CDR3 is as TCRdb lists it. V usage is TRBV6-1 and J usage is TRBJ1-4. The CDR3 is 9 residues long, ends included. Per the germline V gene, CDR1 is MNHNS and CDR2 is SASEGT. CDR3 sequence reads: CASSYSKVY.

V gene TRBV6-6 combines with J gene TRBJ1-5, with D possibly being TRBD1 (5 bases). Trimming removed 0 bases at V and 3 bases at J, with 9 bases between. CDR1 and CDR2 from the germline V gene are MNHNY and SVGAGI (reference sequence). The CDR3 is 15 residues long. The CDR3 nucleotides read TGTGCCAGCAGTTACTCAGGCAGGGCCAATCAGCCCCAGCATTTT. The encoded protein is CASSYSGRANQPQHF.

The chain joins TRBV28 to TRBJ2-1, with 7 bases matching TRBD1. The junction had 6 bases not matched to a gene; V was cut back by 6 bases and J by 10 bases. The CDR3 spans 12 residues. Germline CDR1 MDHEN, CDR2 SYDVKM. The CDR3 sequence: CASRGQDSEQFF. Written as DNA, the CDR3 is TGTGCCAGCAGAGGACAGGACAGCGAGCAGTTCTTC.

CDR3 region: CASSGTAKSYGYTF. CDR3 nucleotide sequence: TGCGCCAGCAGTGGGACGGCGAAGTCGTATGGCTACACCTTC. The rearrangement joins TRBV5-1 to TRBJ1-2, with D tentatively TRBD1 (5 bases). Germline V gene lookup returns CDR1 SGHRS and CDR2 YFSETQ. Trimming took off 5 bases at V and 5 bases at J, with 16 bases between the two ends. The CDR3 length is 14 residues. Drawing the rest from reference TRBV5-1 and TRBJ1-2, the complete variable domain is KAGVTQTPRYLIKTRGQQVTLSCSPISGHRSVSWYQQTPGQGLQFLFEYFSETQRNKGNFPGRFSGRQFSNSRSEMNVSTLELGDSALYLCASSGTAKSYGYTFGSGTRLTVV.

The chain has TRBV19 and TRBJ2-4; D ambiguous. Germline-derived CDR1 and CDR2 are LNHDA and SQIVND (reference sequence). The CDR3 runs 11 residues. V shed 4 bases and J shed 6 bases, with 4 bases lying between them. The CDR3 sequence: CASSSLNIQYF. CDR3 sequence (DNA): TGTGCCAGTAGTAGCTTAAACATTCAGTACTTC.

This clone was seen once. The J gene is TRBJ1-3, the V gene TRBV5-1, with D hard to call. Looked up from germline, CDR1 is SGHRS and CDR2 is YFSETQ. The CDR3 is 16 amino acids. Trimming took off 4 bases at V and 3 bases at J, with 17 bases between the two ends. The DNA for the CDR3 is TGCGCCAGCAGCCCCGAGGCGGGAAACTTTGGAAACACCATATATTTT. Its translation: CASSPEAGNFGNTIYF.